The present entry profiles one TCR beta chain with its context. Antigen: not known. This specimen belongs to a study of T cell responses to AZD1222 COVID-19 vaccine. Study context: Some second doses came at about 4 weeks and others at about 12 weeks; these were pooled.

Overall study findings and caveats: Spike-specific TCR breadth and depth went up after people got two AZD1222 doses. Clonal diversity was possibly underestimated, and the donors were mostly white British, with more females.

Assay: immunoSEQ multiplex PCR; the TCRdb copy retains only in-frame clones and omits some. The sample holds about 92,000 clones, under 90% seen once. CDR1 SGHRS and CDR2 YFSETQ come from the germline V gene. The CDR3 spans 15 residues. The germline V and J ends were trimmed by 0 bases and 10 bases, with 14 bases remaining between them. The sequences come from peripheral blood, collected on day 0 of AZD1222 vaccination. The TCR comes from an adult in good health. The V gene is TRBV5-1, the J gene TRBJ1-6; perhaps TRBD1 as D (5 bases). The CDR3 spells CASSLEVGGDSPLHF. As DNA, the CDR3 is TGCGCCAGCAGCTTGGAGGTCGGGGGGGACTCACCCCTCCACTTT.